One and the same sample provided the 18 T cell receptor beta chains below, sequenced in a study of regulatory T cells in long-lasting Graves disease. TCR beta libraries were built with iRepertoire HTBI primers and Arm-PCR of CDR3 regions. TCRdb reprocessed the multiplex PCR reads with MiXCR, giving one entry per CDR3 protein. The table records 420,000 or so distinct CDR3 sequences, about 25% of them present only once. Described time point: persistent/refractory GD, antithyroid drugs over 5 years with positive TRAb. Extracted PBMC RNA gave rise to the TCR library. The material was peripheral blood mononuclear cells (PBMCs), obtained when the disease was refractory, from a patient treated with antithyroid drugs. These receptors came from a female donor with Graves disease.

The chain employs TRBV4-2 and TRBJ2-1; maybe TRBD2 (5 bases). Trimming stripped 0 bases from V and 5 bases from J, with 14 bases between. Per germline, CDR1 LGHNA and CDR2 YNFKEQ. CDR3 length equals 16 residues. CDR3 sequence reads: CASSQDLSSIDNEQFF. CDR3 nucleotide sequence: TGTGCCAGCAGCCAAGATCTGTCTAGCATCGACAATGAGCAGTTCTTC.

This chain joins TRBV10-2 and TRBJ2-7; D might be TRBD1 (5 bases). CDR1 is WSHSY and CDR2 is SAAADI in the germline V gene. V was trimmed by 6 bases and J by 5 bases, leaving 23 bases between them. The CDR3 contains 16 residues. The CDR3 region is CASSEGATRRRDEQYF. CDR3 nucleotide sequence: TGCGCCAGCAGCGAAGGGGCGACGAGGCGTCGGGACGAGCAGTACTTC.

This clonotype was picked up a small number of times. V gene TRBV7-2 combines with J gene TRBJ2-5; D possibly corresponds to TRBD1 (7 bases). In germline, CDR1 is SGHTA, CDR2 FQGNSA. The CDR3 is 17 residues long. V lost 1 base to trimming and J lost 1 base, with 16 bases between them. In DNA, the CDR3 is TGTGCCAGCAGCTTAGACAGGGGACTGGGATCCCAAGAGACCCAGTACTTC. It specifies CASSLDRGLGSQETQYF. The full variable domain, with the rest looked up from reference TRBV7-2 and TRBJ2-5, is GAGVSQSPSNKVTEKGKDVELRCDPISGHTALYWYRQSLGQGLEFLIYFQGNSAPDKSGLPSDRFSAERTGGSVSTLTIQRTQQEDSAVYLCASSLDRGLGSQETQYFGPGTRLLVL.

The chain is built from TRBV24-1 and TRBJ2-7; D is undetermined. V lost 3 bases to trimming and J lost 8 bases, with 13 bases between them. CDR3 length: 13 amino acids. Germline V gene sequence: CDR1 KGHDR, CDR2 SFDVKD. The CDR3 loop reads CATSDAYVNKQYF. In DNA, the CDR3 is TGTGCCACCAGTGATGCCTACGTCAACAAGCAGTACTTC.

This clonotype has more than one count but fewer than ten. The chain couples TRBV7-9 to TRBJ1-2; tentative D call: TRBD1 (5 bases). Trimming cost V 3 bases and J 4 bases, with 12 bases left between them. Germline V gene sequence: CDR1 SEHNR, CDR2 FQNEAQ (reference sequence). This CDR3 contains 14 residues. Here the CDR3 DNA reads TGTGCCAGCAGCTTCTCGGACATTTTCTATGGCTACACCTTC. Its translation: CASSFSDIFYGYTF.

The chain employs TRBV7-9 and TRBJ2-4, with D maybe TRBD1 (5 bases). The CDR3 covers 15 residues. CDR1 and CDR2 (germline): SEHNR, FQNEAQ (reference sequence). With 3 bases removed from V and 3 bases from J, the gap between germline ends came to 12 bases. The CDR3 DNA is TGTGCCAGCAGCTTCGTCCAGGGTCTCAAAAACATTCAGTACTTC. Translating it yields CASSFVQGLKNIQYF.

This clonotype was seen repeatedly, ten times or more. The chain's CDR3 is CASSRSVSYSGANVLTF. In nucleotides, the CDR3 is TGTGCCAGCAGCAGGTCCGTATCCTACTCTGGGGCCAACGTCCTGACTTTC. The chain employs TRBV7-2 and TRBJ2-6; D ambiguous. Germline CDR1 and CDR2: SGHTA and FQGNSA. V lost 5 bases to trimming and J lost 0 bases, with 14 bases between them. This CDR3 comprises 17 residues.

The rearrangement links TRBV19 to TRBJ2-7; D possibly corresponds to TRBD1 (6 bases). Germline CDR1 LNHDA, CDR2 SQIVND (reference sequence). V was cut by 4 bases and J by 3 bases, with 13 bases left in between. CDR3 length: 14 residues. For the CDR3, the DNA is TGTGCCAGTAGTAGCAACACAGGGAGCTACGAGCAGTACTTC. Its protein is CASSSNTGSYEQYF.

Many counts were recorded for this clonotype. The chain has TRBV2 and TRBJ2-7; D is possibly TRBD1 (6 bases). V was trimmed by 9 bases and J by 4 bases, leaving 13 bases between them. Germline V CDR1 and CDR2: SNHLY, FYNNEI. CDR3 length equals 12 residues. The CDR3 spells CASRSDRYEQYF. The CDR3 nucleotides are TGTGCCAGTAGATCGGACAGATACGAGCAGTACTTC. The entire variable domain, with the rest obtained from reference TRBV2 and TRBJ2-7, is as follows: EPEVTQTPSHQVTQMGQEVILRCVPISNHLYFYWYRQILGQKVEFLVSFYNNEISEKSEIFDDQFSVERPDGSNFTLKIRSTKLEDSAMYFCASRSDRYEQYFGPGTRLTVT.

The chain joins TRBV27 to TRBJ1-1; no firm D call. V was pared by 5 bases and J by 4 bases, with 11 bases between. The CDR3 covers 13 residues. From germline, CDR1 is MNHEY and CDR2 SMNVEV (reference sequence). CDR3 coding DNA: TGTGCCAGCAGTCAAGGGTGGATCACTGAAGCTTTCTTT. Translation gives CASSQGWITEAFF.

This clonotype has a count of ten or more. The J gene is TRBJ2-7, the V gene TRBV6-1, with D possibly being TRBD1 or TRBD2 (5 bases each). Per the germline V gene, CDR1 is MNHNS and CDR2 is SASEGT. This CDR3 is 15 amino acids long. With 6 bases removed from V and 0 bases from J, the gap between germline ends came to 15 bases. This CDR3 is CASSEPGRSSYEQYF. CDR3 in DNA: TGTGCCAGCAGCGAGCCGGGACGAAGCTCCTACGAGCAGTACTTC.

The chain links TRBV29-1 to TRBJ1-1, with 11 bases fitting TRBD1. The CDR3 consists of 15 residues. Germline trimming cut 5 bases from V and 3 bases from J; bases unmatched to any gene: 8. In germline, CDR1 is SQVTM, CDR2 ANQGSEA. This CDR3 reads CSVSGTGGEYTEAFF. CDR3 nucleotides: TGCAGCGTTTCCGGGACAGGGGGGGAATACACTGAAGCTTTCTTT.

Many counts were recorded for this clonotype. The rearrangement joins TRBV12-3 or TRBV12-4 to TRBJ1-1; no firm D call. V lost 3 bases and J 5 bases, leaving 10 bases between the germline ends. The CDR3 extends over 13 amino acids. The CDR3 spells CASSLLGDTEAFF. CDR3 nucleotide sequence: TGTGCCAGCAGTTTGCTCGGGGATACTGAAGCTTTCTTT.

The chain combines TRBV12-3 or TRBV12-4 with TRBJ2-1; 10 bases match TRBD2. The CDR3 length is 17 residues. Trimming at V came to 5 bases and at J to 7 bases, leaving 14 bases not matched to a gene. Here the CDR3 reads CASSPGGASGRVNEQFF. In nucleotides, the CDR3 is TGTGCCAGCAGTCCAGGGGGTGCTAGCGGGAGAGTGAATGAGCAGTTCTTC.

This clonotype was counted ten times or more. This chain connects TRBV5-1 to TRBJ2-6, with 11 bases that match TRBD1. The CDR3 covers 17 residues. Germline V gene lookup returns CDR1 SGHRS and CDR2 YFSETQ. With V trimmed by 6 bases and J by 2 bases, 7 bases remained unmatched. CDR3: CASTTGQGAAGANVLTF. DNA for the CDR3: TGCGCCAGCACTACCGGACAGGGGGCGGCTGGGGCCAACGTCCTGACTTTC.

In this sample, this clonotype turned up once. A read error is likely here: a far larger clone is one base away. The chain recombines TRBV6-4 with TRBJ2-2; 14 positions match TRBD2. The germline CDR1 and CDR2 sequences are MRHNA and SNTAGT. The CDR3 runs to 15 residues. The trim removed 7 bases at V and 6 bases at J, leaving 4 bases unmatched. The CDR3 sequence is CASTTSGRDSGELFF. The CDR3 nucleotides read TGTGCCAGCACGACTAGCGGGAGGGACTCCGGGGAGCTGTTTTTT.

This sequence joins TRBV7-2 and TRBJ2-1, with TRBD2 matching over 10 bases. Trimming removed 4 bases from V and 8 bases from J; junction bases left unmatched: 11. This CDR3 has 16 amino acids. Germline CDR1 SGHTA, CDR2 FQGNSA. CDR3 DNA sequence: TGTGCCAGCAGCTCCCCTAGCGGGAGAATTTTAGATGAGCAGTTCTTC. The encoded protein is CASSSPSGRILDEQFF.

This clonotype was counted ten times or more. J is TRBJ1-2 and V is TRBV5-6; 10 bases fit TRBD1. CDR3 length equals 18 residues. Germline CDR1 is SGHDT and CDR2 is YYEEEE. The J segment lost 4 bases and the V segment lost 0 bases, leaving 12 bases of the junction unmatched. CDR3 residues: CASSLATTRDRGSYGYTF. DNA of the CDR3: TGTGCCAGCAGCTTGGCCACAACCCGGGACAGGGGAAGCTATGGCTACACCTTC.